The present T cell receptor beta chain was sequenced within a study of blood T cell repertoires in COVID-19. Libraries were prepared by immunoSEQ multiplex PCR; TCRdb keeps only in-frame clonotypes and omits some of them. The table records some 200,000 clones, 75% to 85% of them present only once. The Seattle patients, enrolled during active infection, were followed longitudinally. Sequencing used peripheral blood. The sequence came from a woman aged 30 to 39 with COVID-19, enrolled during active disease.

CDR3 coding DNA: TGTGCCAGCAGCTTAAGCCCCGGCCGGGGGAGCACTGAAGCTTTCTTT. This gives the protein CASSLSPGRGSTEAFF. The J gene is TRBJ1-1, the V gene TRBV7-2; a possible D gene is TRBD1 (5 bases). Trimming cost V 2 bases and J 4 bases, with 17 bases left between them. Germline V lookup: CDR1 SGHTA, CDR2 FQGNSA. This CDR3 is 16 amino acids long.